These 14 T cell receptor beta chains came from one sample sequenced in a study of T cells in Graves' hyperthyroidism and ophthalmopathy. Amplification of TCR beta CDR3 regions was performed using RNA transcripts as template. First-round RT-PCR targeting the TCR CDR3 was performed with the HTBI primer set. Each CDR3 protein is one row after TCRdb ran MiXCR on the multiplex PCR reads. Of 750,000 to 950,000 distinct CDR3 sequences in the sample, 35% to 45% were seen once. Sequencing used blood. All receptors derive from a man younger than 35 with Graves' hyperthyroidism.

The V and J genes are TRBV6-5 and TRBJ2-7, with unresolved D. V was pared by 5 bases and J by 4 bases, with 21 bases between. CDR3 size: 16 residues. Germline loops: CDR1 MNHEY, CDR2 SVGAGI. The CDR3 DNA is TGTGCCAGCAGTGAGAAGCGTCGACATCTCCTTTACGAGCAGTACTTC. Translation: CASSEKRRHLLYEQYF.

In its sample, this clonotype was seen many times. This chain uses TRBV5-1 with TRBJ2-7; no definite D call. V was clipped by 4 bases and J by 1 base, with 12 bases between them. The V gene's germline CDR1 is SGHRS and CDR2 YFSETQ. The CDR3 totals 14 residues. The CDR3 bases are TGCGCCAGCAGCCATGTAGACGGATCCTACGAGCAGTACTTC. Amino acids: CASSHVDGSYEQYF.

V usage is TRBV20-1 and J usage is TRBJ1-2, with 7 bases lining up with TRBD1. CDR3 length: 18 residues. The germline V gene encodes CDR1 DFQATT and CDR2 SNEGSKA (reference sequence). V lost 0 bases, J lost 8 bases, and 21 bases stayed unmatched. In DNA, the CDR3 is TGCAGTGCTAGAGATGGGTTGGGAAGGGGGCAGTGGGACTCAGGCTACACCTTC. Translating it yields CSARDGLGRGQWDSGYTF.

V gene TRBV19 combines with J gene TRBJ1-4, with a possible D match to TRBD1 (5 bases). Trimming removed 3 bases at V and 8 bases at J, with 16 bases between. Germline loops: CDR1 LNHDA, CDR2 SQIVND (reference sequence). The CDR3 consists of 15 residues. CDR3 loop: CASSIGGSGGEKLFF. CDR3 bases: TGTGCCAGTAGTATCGGTGGTAGCGGGGGAGAAAAACTGTTTTTT.

This chain joins TRBV7-9 and TRBJ1-5; no clear D gene. The V and J ends lost 7 bases and 1 base respectively, with 11 bases between them. Per germline, CDR1 SEHNR and CDR2 FQNEAQ (reference sequence). The CDR3 is 14 amino acids. CDR3 nucleotides: TGTGCCAGCAACCCCCTGGTAAGCAATCAGCCCCAGCATTTT. Protein: CASNPLVSNQPQHF.

There are many counts of this clonotype. The chain links TRBV7-9 to TRBJ2-7; tentative D call: TRBD2 (5 bases). The germline V and J ends were trimmed by 4 bases and 7 bases, with 14 bases remaining between them. Per germline, CDR1 SEHNR and CDR2 FQNEAQ (reference sequence). The CDR3 has 13 amino acids. CDR3 DNA: TGTGCCAGCAGCTCCCCACTGACGGGGGAGCAGTACTTC. The encoded protein is CASSSPLTGEQYF.

This clonotype occurred many times. The chain carries TRBV7-9 and TRBJ2-5; the match to TRBD1 covers 8 bases. V shed 5 bases and J 6 bases; nucleotides not matched to a gene: 14. In germline, CDR1 is SEHNR, CDR2 FQNEAQ (reference sequence). CDR3 size: 16 residues. The CDR3 region is CASSPTRGQGTKTQYF. The CDR3 DNA follows: TGTGCCAGCAGCCCAACACGCGGACAGGGTACGAAGACCCAGTACTTC.

The table lists this clonotype with a count of one. The V call is TRBV9, the J call TRBJ2-7, with D tentatively TRBD2 (5 bases). The V gene lost 5 bases and the J gene lost 6 bases, with 12 bases spanning the gap. From germline, CDR1 is SGDLS and CDR2 YYNGEE. CDR3 size: 12 residues. The CDR3 here is CASSEIAPEQYF. CDR3 DNA sequence: TGTGCCAGCAGTGAAATAGCGCCCGAGCAGTACTTC.

The sample holds many counts of this clonotype. The chain combines TRBV7-8 with TRBJ2-7; tentative D call: TRBD2 (6 bases). The V and J ends lost 1 base and 5 bases respectively, with 12 bases between them. CDR1 is SGHVS, CDR2 FQNEAQ, per germline. The CDR3 consists of 14 residues. CDR3 loop: CASSLDETSDEQYF. In DNA form, the CDR3 reads TGTGCCAGCAGCTTAGACGAGACTAGTGACGAGCAGTACTTC.

This clonotype showed up just a few times. This chain links TRBV20-1 with TRBJ2-7; 8 bases line up with TRBD1. This CDR3 spans 14 amino acids. Germline V lookup: CDR1 DFQATT, CDR2 SNEGSKA (reference sequence). J gave up 5 bases and V 5 bases, and 11 bases lay outside the gene matches. The CDR3 bases are TGCAGTGCTCCTACCACCGACAGGGGCAACGAGCAGTACTTC. Protein: CSAPTTDRGNEQYF.

This clonotype was found once. This chain uses TRBV11-3 with TRBJ1-1; D is unclear. V was trimmed by 6 bases and J by 7 bases, leaving 12 bases between them. The CDR3 runs 12 residues. Per germline, CDR1 SGHNT and CDR2 YENEEA. CDR3 protein: CASSFRPLEAFF. CDR3 coding DNA: TGTGCCAGCAGTTTTCGGCCCCTTGAAGCTTTCTTT.

V is TRBV2 and J is TRBJ1-6; D unclear. Trimming took off 5 bases at V and 5 bases at J, with 7 bases between the two ends. The CDR3 consists of 13 residues. Per germline, CDR1 SNHLY and CDR2 FYNNEI. Written as DNA, the CDR3 is TGTGCCAGCAGTTCCCCGAATAATTCACCCCTCCACTTT. Encoded protein: CASSSPNNSPLHF.

This clonotype was seen only a few times. The genes are TRBV6-5 and TRBJ2-2; perhaps TRBD1 as D (7 bases). V dropped 2 bases and J dropped 7 bases, with 11 bases sitting between them. The CDR3 is 14 residues long. CDR1 is MNHEY and CDR2 is SVGAGI in the germline V gene. The CDR3 sequence: CASSYAGGGGELFF. For the CDR3, the DNA is TGTGCCAGCAGTTACGCAGGGGGAGGCGGGGAGCTGTTTTTT.

This clonotype turned up a few times. This chain links TRBV19 with TRBJ2-6; possibly TRBD1 for D (5 bases). CDR3 length equals 16 residues. Between the trimmed V and J ends, which lost 1 base and 2 bases, there was a span of 9 bases. CDR1 is LNHDA, CDR2 SQIVND, per germline (reference sequence). CDR3 bases: TGTGCCAGTAGTATAGGTCCCAGGGCTGGGGCCAACGTCCTGACTTTC. Translation: CASSIGPRAGANVLTF.